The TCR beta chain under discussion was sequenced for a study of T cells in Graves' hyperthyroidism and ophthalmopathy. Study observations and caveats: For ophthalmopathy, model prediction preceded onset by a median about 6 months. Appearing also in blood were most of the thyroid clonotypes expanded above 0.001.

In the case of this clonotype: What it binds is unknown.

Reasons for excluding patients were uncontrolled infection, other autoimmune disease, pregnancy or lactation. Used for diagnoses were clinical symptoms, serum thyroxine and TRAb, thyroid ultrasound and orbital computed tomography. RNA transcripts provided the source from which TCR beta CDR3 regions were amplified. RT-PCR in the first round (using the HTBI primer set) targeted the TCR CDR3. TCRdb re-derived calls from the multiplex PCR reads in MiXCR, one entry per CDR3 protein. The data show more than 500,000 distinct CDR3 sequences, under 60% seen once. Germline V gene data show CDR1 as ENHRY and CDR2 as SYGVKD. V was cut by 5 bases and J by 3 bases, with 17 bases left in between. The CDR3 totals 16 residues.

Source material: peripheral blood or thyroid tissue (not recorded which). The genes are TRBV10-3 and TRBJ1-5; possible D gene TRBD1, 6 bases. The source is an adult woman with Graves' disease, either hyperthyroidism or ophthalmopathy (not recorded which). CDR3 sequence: CAISPTEGGYNQPQHF. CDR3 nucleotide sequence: TGTGCCATCAGTCCAACCGAGGGGGGCTACAATCAGCCCCAGCATTTT.